One and the same sample provided the 30 T cell receptor beta chains below, sequenced in a study of T cells after somatic rescue of genetic block. TCRdb keeps only in-frame clones here, not all; method: immunoSEQ multiplex PCR. The sample consists of around 67,000 clones, just over 90% of them appearing once. The sequenced sample consisted of peripheral blood mononuclear cells (PBMCs). Receptor source: a middle-aged man.

The chain employs TRBV2 and TRBJ2-7, with 7 nucleotides matching TRBD2. Unmatched junction bases numbered 14, after V lost 5 bases and J lost 1 base. From germline, CDR1 is SNHLY and CDR2 FYNNEI. This CDR3 is 17 amino acids long. The CDR3 region is CASSPPLAELRSYEQYF. The CDR3 DNA reads as TGTGCCAGCAGTCCCCCCCTAGCGGAGCTCCGATCCTACGAGCAGTACTTC.

The chain uses TRBV4-2 and TRBJ1-1; no definite D call. From germline, CDR1 is LGHNA and CDR2 YNFKEQ. CDR3 length equals 15 residues. V gave up 1 base and J gave up 2 bases, with 11 bases separating them. In DNA form, the CDR3 reads TGTGCCAGCAGCCAAGTGGGCCGAGGAAACACTGAAGCTTTCTTT. Residues: CASSQVGRGNTEAFF.

CDR3 residues: CASSYGGVGQPQHF. CDR3 nucleotides: TGCGCCAGCAGCTATGGTGGGGTTGGACAGCCCCAGCATTTT. V and J are TRBV5-1 and TRBJ1-5; no reliable D call. There are 14 residues in the CDR3. Looked up from germline, CDR1 is SGHRS and CDR2 is YFSETQ. Trimming stripped 3 bases from V and 7 bases from J, with 14 bases between.

This clone showed up just once. The J gene is TRBJ1-1, the V gene TRBV19, with 8 nucleotides matching TRBD1. From germline, CDR1 is LNHDA and CDR2 SQIVND (reference sequence). Trimming at V came to 9 bases and at J to 3 bases, leaving 3 bases not matched to a gene. This CDR3 has 12 amino acids. The CDR3 DNA reads TGTGCCAGCCTGGACAGGGACACTGAAGCTTTCTTT. This gives the protein CASLDRDTEAFF.

The rearrangement uses TRBV6-1 and TRBJ2-1, with a tentative D call TRBD2 (5 bases). This CDR3 is 14 amino acids long. Trimming stripped 4 bases from V and 8 bases from J, with 15 bases between. The germline V gene has CDR1 MNHNS and CDR2 SASEGT. Written as DNA, the CDR3 is TGTGCCAGCAGTGCCGAGGGCCCAAGTTATGAGCAGTTCTTC. Its translation: CASSAEGPSYEQFF.

This chain joins TRBV28 and TRBJ1-1, with unresolved D. From germline, CDR1 is MDHEN and CDR2 SYDVKM. Trimming shortened V by 5 bases and J by 4 bases, and 14 bases separated the two germline ends. CDR3 length equals 14 residues. CDR3 sequence: CASSRRLRSTEAFF. Here the CDR3 DNA reads TGTGCCAGCAGTAGGAGACTCCGGAGCACTGAAGCTTTCTTT.

This clone has just a few counts. The V call is TRBV10-1, the J call TRBJ2-3; TRBD2 is a possible D gene (6 bases). V was shortened by 0 bases and J by 5 bases, with 12 bases between the two germline ends. This CDR3 spans 15 amino acids. Germline CDR1 WNHNN, CDR2 SYGVQD (reference sequence). In DNA, the CDR3 is TGCGCCAGCAGTGAGTCCGGGAGTGGGGGAGATACGCAGTATTTT. Translated: CASSESGSGGDTQYF.

This chain connects TRBV6-6 to TRBJ1-3, with 9 nucleotides matching TRBD1. The CDR3 runs to 15 residues. The V and J ends lost 4 bases and 8 bases, in that order; junction bases with no gene match: 9. Germline V gene data show CDR1 as MNHNY and CDR2 as SVGAGI (reference sequence). The DNA for the CDR3 is TGTGCCAGCAGTTCGAACGACAGGGGGGACGACACCATATATTTT. It encodes CASSSNDRGDDTIYF.

This chain links TRBV6-5 with TRBJ1-4; TRBD1 matches 11 bases. V lost 2 bases, J lost 5 bases, and 4 bases stayed unmatched. Germline lookup yields CDR1 MNHEY and CDR2 SVGAGI. This CDR3 contains 16 residues. CDR3 DNA: TGTGCCAGCAGTTACGGACAGGGGGCTCCAAATGAAAAACTGTTTTTT. Translating it yields CASSYGQGAPNEKLFF.

The rearrangement joins TRBV7-9 to TRBJ1-1; weak D call: TRBD1 (5 bases). From germline, CDR1 is SEHNR and CDR2 FQNEAQ (reference sequence). The germline V and J ends were trimmed by 3 bases and 4 bases, with 9 bases remaining between them. This CDR3 contains 13 residues. The CDR3 coding sequence is TGTGCCAGCAGCTTCGACAGTTCCACTGAAGCTTTCTTT. This encodes CASSFDSSTEAFF.

The chain combines TRBV7-9 with TRBJ2-7; D not certain. V shed 0 bases and J shed 1 base, with 7 bases lying between them. The CDR3 is 14 amino acids. The V gene's germline CDR1 is SEHNR and CDR2 FQNEAQ (reference sequence). CDR3: CASSLAELSYEQYF. CDR3 sequence (DNA): TGTGCCAGCAGCTTAGCAGAGTTGTCCTACGAGCAGTACTTC.

The chain is built from TRBV7-8 and TRBJ1-5, with 7 bases matching TRBD1. CDR3 length: 16 residues. Trimming took 5 bases from V and 9 from J; bases not matched to a gene: 16. Germline-derived CDR1 and CDR2 are SGHVS and FQNEAQ. The CDR3 DNA reads TGTGCCAGCAGCCCAACTGACAGGGACGCCTATCGGCCCCAGCATTTT. This codes for CASSPTDRDAYRPQHF.

The V gene is TRBV13, the J gene TRBJ2-7; D unclear. V shed 0 bases and J shed 0 bases, with 3 bases lying between them. The CDR3 is 13 amino acids. Germline lookup yields CDR1 PRHDT and CDR2 FYEKMQ (reference sequence). CDR3 sequence: CASSLGTSYEQYF. DNA for the CDR3: TGTGCCAGCAGCTTAGGGACCTCCTACGAGCAGTACTTC.

The J gene is TRBJ2-5, the V gene TRBV7-8; D is unresolved. With 5 bases removed from V and 0 bases from J, the gap between germline ends came to 16 bases. CDR1 and CDR2 (germline): SGHVS, FQNEAQ. The CDR3 spans 16 residues. In DNA, the CDR3 is TGTGCCAGCAGCGTCGAAAGGCTCCCGTACCAAGAGACCCAGTACTTC. This encodes CASSVERLPYQETQYF.

The chain links TRBV27 to TRBJ1-3; D is unclear. Trimming left V 6 bases short and J 0 bases short, with 12 bases between. Germline V lookup: CDR1 MNHEY, CDR2 SMNVEV (reference sequence). The CDR3 length is 15 residues. The CDR3 sequence is CASSLDGSSGNTIYF. The CDR3 DNA reads as TGTGCCAGCAGCTTAGACGGAAGCTCTGGAAACACCATATATTTT.

The V and J genes are TRBV6-5 and TRBJ2-1, with 7 bases aligning to TRBD1. The CDR3 spans 13 residues. V trimming: 5 bases; J trimming: 8 bases; junction bases outside the gene matches: 6. Looked up from germline, CDR1 is MNHEY and CDR2 is SVGAGI. In DNA form, the CDR3 reads TGTGCCAGCAGTACAGGGGATATTGATGAGCAGTTCTTC. The encoded protein is CASSTGDIDEQFF.

The genes are TRBV19 and TRBJ1-5; a possible D gene is TRBD1 (5 bases). Germline V gene data show CDR1 as LNHDA and CDR2 as SQIVND (reference sequence). The length of the CDR3 is 15 residues. Trimming removed 7 bases from V and 0 bases from J, with 13 bases in between. Written as DNA, the CDR3 is TGTGCCAGTAATCGGGGGTTATATAGCAATCAGCCCCAGCATTTT. Amino acid sequence: CASNRGLYSNQPQHF.

The chain combines TRBV28 with TRBJ1-3, with D possibly matching TRBD1 (6 bases). Germline lookup yields CDR1 MDHEN and CDR2 SYDVKM. V was trimmed by 7 bases and J by 3 bases, leaving 13 bases between them. The CDR3 extends over 14 amino acids. CDR3 bases: TGTGCCAGCAAGATCAGGGGTTATGGAAACACCATATATTTT. Protein sequence: CASKIRGYGNTIYF.

The chain combines TRBV5-4 with TRBJ1-6; no definite D call. Trimming pared 2 bases from V and 7 bases from J, leaving 4 bases between. The length of the CDR3 is 12 residues. Germline CDR1 SGHNT, CDR2 YYREEE (reference sequence). CDR3 sequence: CASSFSNSPLHF. CDR3 coding DNA: TGTGCCAGCAGCTTTTCCAATTCACCCCTCCACTTT.

This chain joins TRBV10-3 and TRBJ2-7; no reliable D call. This CDR3 is built from 12 residues. V lost 2 bases and J 1 base, leaving 3 bases between the germline ends. Germline loops: CDR1 ENHRY, CDR2 SYGVKD. The CDR3 DNA sequence: TGTGCCATCAGTGAGCCTTCCTACGAGCAGTACTTC. Encoded protein: CAISEPSYEQYF.

The rearrangement uses TRBV2 and TRBJ2-5; D is unclear. V lost 1 base and J 1 base, leaving 10 bases between the germline ends. The CDR3 covers 15 residues. Germline V lookup: CDR1 SNHLY, CDR2 FYNNEI. CDR3 bases: TGTGCCAGCAGTGAAGGGGCCCTCCCCCAAGAGACCCAGTACTTC. This translates into CASSEGALPQETQYF. Looking up the rest from reference TRBV2 and TRBJ2-5 gives the full variable domain: EPEVTQTPSHQVTQMGQEVILRCVPISNHLYFYWYRQILGQKVEFLVSFYNNEISEKSEIFDDQFSVERPDGSNFTLKIRSTKLEDSAMYFCASSEGALPQETQYFGPGTRLLVL.

V and J are TRBV19 and TRBJ2-1, with 9 bases identical to TRBD2. Germline V gene data show CDR1 as LNHDA and CDR2 as SQIVND (reference sequence). V lost 1 base, J lost 5 bases, and 9 bases stayed unmatched. The length of the CDR3 is 17 residues. The chain's CDR3 is CASSIGTPGTSNNEQFF. For the CDR3, the DNA is TGTGCCAGTAGTATAGGCACGCCCGGGACTAGCAACAATGAGCAGTTCTTC.

The V gene is TRBV6-5, the J gene TRBJ1-1; D remains unclear. V was pared by 0 bases and J by 4 bases, with 12 bases between. Germline lookup yields CDR1 MNHEY and CDR2 SVGAGI. The CDR3 length is 15 residues. The DNA for the CDR3 is TGTGCCAGCAGTTACTCGTCCCCTTATGGCACTGAAGCTTTCTTT. Its protein product is CASSYSSPYGTEAFF.

This sequence joins TRBV4-2 and TRBJ2-1, with 8 bases identical to TRBD2. The V segment lost 4 bases and the J segment 8 bases; nucleotides outside the gene matches: 10. This CDR3 has 15 amino acids. Germline CDR1 is LGHNA and CDR2 is YNFKEQ. This CDR3 is CASSRQAGEEDEQFF. DNA for the CDR3: TGTGCCAGCAGCCGCCAAGCGGGAGAGGAAGATGAGCAGTTCTTC.

This chain uses TRBV5-1 with TRBJ2-1; 9 bases fit TRBD2. The germline CDR1 and CDR2 sequences are SGHRS and YFSETQ. The CDR3 runs to 16 residues. V trimming: 4 bases; J trimming: 8 bases; junction bases outside the gene matches: 13. The CDR3 loop reads CASSPGGSGSMDEQFF. The CDR3 DNA is TGCGCCAGCAGCCCCGGGGGTAGCGGGAGTATGGATGAGCAGTTCTTC.

The CDR3 here is CASGLGTSRETQYF. The CDR3 DNA reads as TGTGCTAGTGGTTTGGGGACTAGTCGTGAGACCCAGTACTTC. The V and J genes are TRBV12-5 and TRBJ2-5; TRBD2 matches at 7 bases. Trimming at V came to 1 base and at J to 5 bases, leaving 4 bases not matched to a gene. There are 14 residues in the CDR3. Germline lookup yields CDR1 LGHNT and CDR2 FRNRAP.

J is TRBJ2-7 and V is TRBV10-3; 9 nucleotides match TRBD1. The CDR3 extends over 15 amino acids. Looked up from germline, CDR1 is ENHRY and CDR2 is SYGVKD. V lost 0 bases and J lost 4; bases outside the gene matches: 4. This CDR3 is CAISESGTGKYEQYF. Written as DNA, the CDR3 is TGTGCCATCAGTGAGTCTGGGACAGGGAAATACGAGCAGTACTTC.

This clone was recorded a few times. The J gene is TRBJ1-2, the V gene TRBV6-6; 9 bases fit TRBD1. This CDR3 has 15 amino acids. Germline V gene lookup returns CDR1 MNHNY and CDR2 SVGAGI (reference sequence). V lost 6 bases and J lost 2; bases outside the gene matches: 7. The CDR3 is CASRSIQGANYGYTF. As DNA, the CDR3 is TGTGCCAGCAGGTCCATACAGGGGGCAAACTATGGCTACACCTTC.

The V call is TRBV7-8, the J call TRBJ2-5; D is unresolved. Germline CDR1 SGHVS, CDR2 FQNEAQ. The length of the CDR3 is 14 residues. V was shortened by 8 bases and J by 1 base, with 14 bases between the two germline ends. CDR3 sequence: CASGGRISQETQYF. For the CDR3, the DNA is TGTGCCAGCGGCGGCAGAATCTCCCAAGAGACCCAGTACTTC.

The chain links TRBV4-3 to TRBJ1-1; 7 bases agree with TRBD1. The V and J ends lost 2 bases and 1 base, in that order; junction bases with no gene match: 10. From germline, CDR1 is LGHNA and CDR2 YSLEER. The CDR3 consists of 17 residues. DNA of the CDR3: TGCGCCAGCAGCCAATCTCTACAGGGGAGGGCGAACACTGAAGCTTTCTTT. It yields the protein CASSQSLQGRANTEAFF.